These 17 T cell receptor beta chains came from one sample sequenced in a study of blood T cell repertoires in COVID-19. TCRdb's table, derived via immunoSEQ multiplex PCR, lists solely in-frame clones and lacks some. The sample carries approximately 130,000 clones, under 85% recorded once. The material sequenced was PBMCs or T cells enriched from blood (not recorded which). The source is a man aged 25 to 40 who had recovered from COVID-19.

V usage is TRBV29-1 and J usage is TRBJ1-2; 9 bases are shared with TRBD1. Trimming took 3 bases from V and 6 from J; bases not matched to a gene: 2. Germline values: CDR1 SQVTM, CDR2 ANQGSEA. The CDR3 is 12 amino acids. In DNA, the CDR3 is TGCAGCGTTGAGGGACAGGGAGATGGCTACACCTTC. Amino acids: CSVEGQGDGYTF. The whole variable domain, remainder taken from reference TRBV29-1 and TRBJ1-2, is SAVISQKPSRDICQRGTSLTIQCQVDSQVTMMFWYRQQPGQSLTLIATANQGSEATYESGFVIDKFPISRPNLTFSTLTVSNMSPEDSSIYLCSVEGQGDGYTFGSGTRLTVV.

This sequence joins TRBV10-1 and TRBJ2-3, with D maybe TRBD2 (5 bases). Germline V gives CDR1 WNHNN, CDR2 SYGVQD (reference sequence). This CDR3 has 14 amino acids. V was clipped by 10 bases and J by 1 base, with 15 bases between them. The CDR3 DNA reads as TGCGCCACCAAGGGAGAGGGCCGCACAGATACGCAGTATTTT. This encodes CATKGEGRTDTQYF.

The gene calls are TRBV12-3 or TRBV12-4 and TRBJ1-3; D is perhaps TRBD1 (6 bases). Trimming took off 5 bases at V and 8 bases at J, with 10 bases between the two ends. This CDR3 region has 12 residues. The CDR3 DNA reads as TGTGCCAGCAGTATACAGGGACACACCATATATTTT. Translated: CASSIQGHTIYF.

The CDR3 protein is CATSNDRVWQPQHF. DNA for the CDR3: TGTGCCACCAGCAACGACAGGGTCTGGCAGCCCCAGCATTTT. The chain is built from TRBV15 and TRBJ1-5, with 7 bases matching TRBD1. V gave up 4 bases and J gave up 7 bases; unmatched junction bases: 7. The germline gives CDR1 LNHNV, CDR2 YYDKDF (reference sequence). The CDR3 consists of 14 residues.

Only one count was recorded for this clone. The rearrangement links TRBV5-6 to TRBJ1-1; D perhaps matches TRBD1 (6 bases). This CDR3 region has 14 residues. The germline V gene has CDR1 SGHDT and CDR2 YYEEEE. Trimming shortened V by 2 bases and J by 1 base, and 9 bases separated the two germline ends. The CDR3 DNA sequence: TGTGCCAGCAGCTTCCGGACAGCGAACACTGAAGCTTTCTTT. Amino acid sequence: CASSFRTANTEAFF.

The rearrangement links TRBV20-1 to TRBJ1-1, with TRBD1 as a possible D gene (6 bases). Between the trimmed V and J ends, which lost 8 bases and 4 bases, there was a span of 11 bases. The CDR3 length is 11 residues. Germline V CDR1 and CDR2: DFQATT, SNEGSKA (reference sequence). CDR3 region: CSLDRGTEAFF. The DNA for the CDR3 is TGCAGTCTGGACAGAGGCACTGAAGCTTTCTTT.

The V gene is TRBV7-6, the J gene TRBJ1-1; no clear D gene. The germline CDR1 and CDR2 sequences are SGHVS and FNYEAQ. This CDR3 spans 13 amino acids. The V end lost 5 bases, the J end lost 0 bases, and 7 bases lay between the germline ends. The CDR3 bases are TGTGCCAGCAGCGCCAGATTGAACACTGAAGCTTTCTTT. Its protein is CASSARLNTEAFF.

The V gene is TRBV7-2, the J gene TRBJ1-5, with a weak D call TRBD1 (6 bases). CDR3 length equals 15 residues. Germline V lookup: CDR1 SGHTA, CDR2 FQGNSA. The ends were cut back, 4 bases at V and 2 bases at J, with 12 bases in the middle. DNA for the CDR3: TGTGCCAGCAGCTCCCTGGGGGCAGGCAATCAGCCCCAGCATTTT. This encodes CASSSLGAGNQPQHF.

This sequence joins TRBV2 and TRBJ2-2; D is perhaps TRBD1 (5 bases). Per the germline V gene, CDR1 is SNHLY and CDR2 is FYNNEI. The CDR3 has 13 residues. V lost 6 bases and J 5 bases, leaving 10 bases between the germline ends. CDR3 region: CASRQGRTGELFF. The CDR3 nucleotides are TGTGCCAGCAGGCAGGGTAGAACCGGGGAGCTGTTTTTT.

The gene calls are TRBV6-5 and TRBJ1-1, with D unclear. Trimming pared 0 bases from V and 3 bases from J, leaving 11 bases between. CDR3 length equals 15 residues. Germline-derived CDR1 and CDR2 are MNHEY and SVGAGI. The CDR3 loop is CASSYSPGTYTEAFF. The DNA for the CDR3 is TGTGCCAGCAGTTACTCGCCAGGAACATACACTGAAGCTTTCTTT.

The rearrangement joins TRBV18 to TRBJ1-1; D may be TRBD1 (6 bases). The CDR3 contains 14 residues. Germline values: CDR1 KGHSH, CDR2 LQKENI. Trimming cost V 6 bases and J 0 bases, with 11 bases left between them. This chain's CDR3 is CASSSQGLNTEAFF. DNA of the CDR3: TGTGCCAGCTCGTCCCAGGGGCTGAACACTGAAGCTTTCTTT.

This chain uses TRBV10-3 with TRBJ2-7; D unclear. The CDR3 has 12 residues. Per germline, CDR1 ENHRY and CDR2 SYGVKD. The ends were cut back, 6 bases at V and 6 bases at J, with 12 bases in the middle. In DNA, the CDR3 is TGTGCCATCAGGAACGATGCACTCGAGCAGTACTTC. This gives the protein CAIRNDALEQYF.

The chain uses TRBV30 and TRBJ2-2; 13 bases align to TRBD2. The CDR3 sequence is 18 residues long. The germline CDR1 and CDR2 sequences are GTSNPN and SVGIG (reference sequence). Trimming at V came to 5 bases and at J to 6 bases, leaving 15 bases not matched to a gene. CDR3 sequence reads: CAWGTRSLAGGRPGELFF. The CDR3 DNA sequence: TGTGCCTGGGGTACTAGATCACTAGCGGGAGGGAGGCCCGGGGAGCTGTTTTTT.

The chain joins TRBV7-3 to TRBJ1-2; no clear D gene. CDR1 is SGHTA and CDR2 is FQGTGA in the germline V gene. V lost 1 base, J lost 8 bases, and 11 bases lay in between. CDR3 length: 13 residues. The CDR3 DNA sequence: TGTGCCAGCAGCTTAAGCGGAACCGAAGGCTACACCTTC. Translated, it gives CASSLSGTEGYTF.

In this sample, this clone turned up once. This chain joins TRBV6-5 and TRBJ1-1; TRBD1 matches 7 bases. Trimming took 6 bases from V and 5 from J; bases not matched to a gene: 9. CDR1 and CDR2 (germline): MNHEY, SVGAGI. This CDR3 is 14 amino acids long. This CDR3 reads CASRGSTGETEAFF. Here the CDR3 DNA reads TGTGCCAGCAGGGGATCTACAGGGGAAACTGAAGCTTTCTTT.

This clone was observed many times. This sequence joins TRBV5-6 and TRBJ2-2, with D hard to call. The CDR3 length is 13 residues. Germline values: CDR1 SGHDT, CDR2 YYEEEE. The V gene lost 1 base and the J gene lost 5 bases, with 6 bases spanning the gap. CDR3 loop: CASSLYSTGELFF. CDR3 in DNA: TGTGCCAGCAGCTTGTATAGTACCGGGGAGCTGTTTTTT.

This sequence joins TRBV6-5 and TRBJ1-6, with TRBD1 as a possible D gene (5 bases). The V gene lost 6 bases and the J gene lost 9 bases, with 9 bases spanning the gap. In germline, CDR1 is MNHEY, CDR2 SVGAGI. CDR3 length: 12 residues. The CDR3 nucleotides read TGTGCCAGCAGAGGGGAGGGTTCACCCCTCCACTTT. As protein: CASRGEGSPLHF.